Each of the 18 T cell receptor beta chains below was sequenced from the same sample in a study of blood T cell repertoires in COVID-19. The method was immunoSEQ multiplex PCR; TCRdb's version includes in-frame clones alone and lacks a portion of them. The repertoire consists of roughly 340,000 clones, with over 70% occurring once and the leading ten covering nearly 6.5%. The sample consisted of peripheral blood. All receptors come from a woman aged 45-59 years with COVID-19, enrolled during active disease.

The chain uses TRBV2 and TRBJ2-1; perhaps TRBD2 as D (7 bases). Trimming took 8 bases from V and 0 from J, leaving 17 bases between them. CDR1 SNHLY and CDR2 FYNNEI come from the germline V gene. The CDR3 totals 16 residues. The CDR3 reads CASPQGRENSYNEQFF. In nucleotides, the CDR3 is TGTGCCAGCCCCCAGGGGAGGGAGAACTCCTACAATGAGCAGTTCTTC. Using reference TRBV2 and TRBJ2-1 for the parts outside the CDR3, the full variable domain is EPEVTQTPSHQVTQMGQEVILRCVPISNHLYFYWYRQILGQKVEFLVSFYNNEISEKSEIFDDQFSVERPDGSNFTLKIRSTKLEDSAMYFCASPQGRENSYNEQFFGPGTRLTVL.

The CDR3 sequence is CASSPTATNEKLFF. The CDR3 region has the DNA TGCGCCAGCAGCCCGACAGCAACTAATGAAAAACTGTTTTTT. The chain carries TRBV4-3 and TRBJ1-4; D is perhaps TRBD1 (5 bases). V was cut by 4 bases and J by 0 bases, with 6 bases left in between. The CDR3 runs 14 residues. The germline CDR1 and CDR2 sequences are LGHNA and YSLEER.

This clone has just a few counts. The chain employs TRBV5-1 and TRBJ2-1; D is undetermined. Germline V gene lookup returns CDR1 SGHRS and CDR2 YFSETQ. Trimming shortened V by 5 bases and J by 8 bases, and 11 bases separated the two germline ends. This CDR3 contains 12 residues. The CDR3 DNA reads TGCGCCAGCAGTTTCAGTCTGTATGAGCAGTTCTTC. Its protein is CASSFSLYEQFF.

The chain links TRBV3-1 (or the pseudogene TRBV3-2) to TRBJ2-3, with a possible D match to TRBD2 (6 bases). The CDR3 extends over 14 amino acids. Germline assignment: CDR1 LGHDT and CDR2 YNNKEL (reference sequence). Trimming removed 1 base from V and 5 bases from J, with 10 bases in between. For the CDR3, the DNA is TGTGCCAGCAGCCAAGCGCCAGCGGGAGATACGCAGTATTTT. It yields the protein CASSQAPAGDTQYF.

The rearrangement uses TRBV28 and TRBJ2-7; 7 bases are a match to TRBD1. Trimming removed 2 bases from V and 2 bases from J; junction bases left unmatched: 3. This CDR3 is built from 14 residues. Germline V gene sequence: CDR1 MDHEN, CDR2 SYDVKM. DNA for the CDR3: TGTGCCAGCAGTTTAAGACAGGGTACCTACGAGCAGTACTTC. The encoded protein is CASSLRQGTYEQYF.

The rearrangement uses TRBV27 and TRBJ2-4; tentative D call: TRBD2 (6 bases). The CDR3 has 16 amino acids. V lost 5 bases and J lost 3, with 17 bases in between. Germline V gene lookup returns CDR1 MNHEY and CDR2 SMNVEV (reference sequence). CDR3 DNA sequence: TGTGCCAGCAGTGCTCTCGGGACTTGGGACAAAAACATTCAGTACTTC. Its protein product is CASSALGTWDKNIQYF.

The chain joins TRBV30 to TRBJ1-1; 9 bases agree with TRBD1. Looked up from germline, CDR1 is GTSNPN and CDR2 is SVGIG (reference sequence). After removal of 3 bases from V and 6 bases from J, the junction contained 17 bases not matched to a gene. CDR3 length equals 17 residues. The CDR3: CAWRGTLGDRALAEAFF. The CDR3 nucleotides read TGTGCCTGGAGGGGAACCTTGGGGGACAGGGCGCTCGCTGAAGCTTTCTTT. Complete variable domain (other parts from reference TRBV30 and TRBJ1-1): SQTIHQWPATLVQPVGSPLSLECTVEGTSNPNLYWYRQAAGRGLQLLFYSVGIGQISSEVPQNLSASRPQDRQFILSSKKLLLSDSGFYLCAWRGTLGDRALAEAFFGQGTRLTVV.

This rearrangement joins TRBV7-3 to TRBJ2-7; D is unresolved. Germline V lookup: CDR1 SGHTA, CDR2 FQGTGA. Trimming removed 5 bases from V and 7 bases from J, with 21 bases in between. This CDR3 has 15 residues. The CDR3 nucleotides read TGTGCCAGCAGCACCTATAGCCCTACTAACTGGGAGCAGTACTTC. Its translation: CASSTYSPTNWEQYF.

The genes are TRBV6-2 or TRBV6-3 and TRBJ1-3, with D possibly being TRBD1 (6 bases). Trimming took off 6 bases at V and 0 bases at J, with 12 bases between the two ends. Germline CDR1 reads MNHEY; CDR2 reads SVGEGT. This CDR3 region has 15 residues. The CDR3 nucleotides read TGTGCCAGCAGCTCCGGACAGTTCTCTGGAAACACCATATATTTT. This gives the protein CASSSGQFSGNTIYF.

The gene calls are TRBV5-1 and TRBJ1-2, with TRBD1 matching over 7 bases. J was trimmed by 4 bases and V by 3 bases; bases with no gene match: 9. Germline CDR1 SGHRS, CDR2 YFSETQ. This CDR3 contains 15 residues. The CDR3 DNA follows: TGCGCCAGCAGCTGGGGCGACAGGGAGGCCTATGGCTACACCTTC. Translation gives CASSWGDREAYGYTF.

This chain joins TRBV5-1 and TRBJ1-5; D is perhaps TRBD1 (6 bases). CDR3 length equals 15 residues. V was pared by 1 base and J by 2 bases, with 10 bases between. From germline, CDR1 is SGHRS and CDR2 YFSETQ. The CDR3 sequence is CASSLLSGGNQPQHF. CDR3 bases: TGCGCCAGCAGCTTGTTGTCAGGGGGCAATCAGCCCCAGCATTTT.

J is TRBJ2-3 and V is TRBV19; D gene unclear. V gave up 11 bases and J gave up 0 bases, with 18 bases separating them. This CDR3 spans 15 amino acids. Germline V CDR1 and CDR2: LNHDA, SQIVND (reference sequence). CDR3: CAVTVTFTSTDTQYF. The DNA for the CDR3 is TGTGCCGTTACGGTTACTTTCACTAGCACAGATACGCAGTATTTT.

The genes are TRBV7-2 and TRBJ2-1; no reliable D call. Germline lookup yields CDR1 SGHTA and CDR2 FQGNSA. The V end was cut by 3 bases, the J end by 5 bases, with 8 bases between. This CDR3 is 13 amino acids long. In DNA form, the CDR3 reads TGTGCCAGCAGCTTTTCGGCGGACAATGAGCAGTTCTTC. It yields the protein CASSFSADNEQFF. Full variable domain (remainder filled in from reference TRBV7-2 and TRBJ2-1): GAGVSQSPSNKVTEKGKDVELRCDPISGHTALYWYRQSLGQGLEFLIYFQGNSAPDKSGLPSDRFSAERTGGSVSTLTIQRTQQEDSAVYLCASSFSADNEQFFGPGTRLTVL.

The chain couples TRBV10-1 to TRBJ2-1; 9 bases are shared with TRBD2. J gave up 7 bases and V 3 bases, and 7 bases lay outside the gene matches. The CDR3 extends over 15 amino acids. Germline-derived CDR1 and CDR2 are WNHNN and SYGVQD (reference sequence). As DNA, the CDR3 is TGCGCCAGCAGTGACTTGGCGGGAGGGTTAAATGAGCAGTTCTTC. Its protein product is CASSDLAGGLNEQFF.

The genes are TRBV27 and TRBJ2-1; no clear D gene. Per germline, CDR1 MNHEY and CDR2 SMNVEV (reference sequence). The CDR3 sequence is 15 residues long. The germline V and J ends were trimmed by 6 bases and 0 bases, with 12 bases remaining between them. CDR3 sequence reads: CASRRAVDSYNEQFF. CDR3 bases: TGTGCCAGCAGGCGAGCTGTAGACTCCTACAATGAGCAGTTCTTC.

This chain joins TRBV19 and TRBJ1-2; 7 bases align to TRBD1. The CDR3 consists of 15 residues. With V trimmed by 0 bases and J by 4 bases, 5 bases remained unmatched. Germline CDR1 reads LNHDA; CDR2 reads SQIVND (reference sequence). CDR3 sequence: CASSIDRQGIYGYTF. The CDR3 nucleotides read TGTGCCAGTAGTATAGACCGACAGGGCATCTATGGCTACACCTTC.

The V and J genes are TRBV19 and TRBJ1-2; 8 bases match TRBD1. With 7 bases clipped from V and 4 bases from J, the junction kept 8 bases outside the gene matches. Germline CDR1 is LNHDA and CDR2 is SQIVND (reference sequence). The CDR3 totals 14 residues. Written as DNA, the CDR3 is TGTGCCAGTAAAATAGCAGGGGGCCGCTATGGCTACACCTTC. This encodes CASKIAGGRYGYTF. Complete variable domain (other parts from reference TRBV19 and TRBJ1-2): DGGITQSPKYLFRKEGQNVTLSCEQNLNHDAMYWYRQDPGQGLRLIYYSQIVNDFQKGDIAEGYSVSREKKESFPLTVTSAQKNPTAFYLCASKIAGGRYGYTFGSGTRLTVV.

The chain's CDR3 is CASSWGWTSGMTDTQYF. In nucleotides, the CDR3 is TGTGCCAGCAGCTGGGGCTGGACTAGCGGGATGACAGATACGCAGTATTTT. The V and J genes are TRBV11-2 and TRBJ2-3; TRBD2 aligns across 12 bases. The CDR3 is 17 residues long. Trimming at V came to 4 bases and at J to 3 bases, leaving 8 bases not matched to a gene. Germline V gene lookup returns CDR1 SGHAT and CDR2 FQNNGV.